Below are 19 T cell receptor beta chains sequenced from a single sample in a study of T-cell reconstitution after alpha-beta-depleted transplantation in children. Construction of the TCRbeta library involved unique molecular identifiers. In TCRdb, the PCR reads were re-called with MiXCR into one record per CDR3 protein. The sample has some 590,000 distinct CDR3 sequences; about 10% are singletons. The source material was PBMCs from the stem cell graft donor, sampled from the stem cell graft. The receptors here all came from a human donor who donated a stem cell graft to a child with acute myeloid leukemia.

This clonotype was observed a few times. CDR3 nucleotide sequence: TGTGCCAGCAGCCGAGGAAGTTTCTACGAGCAGTACTTC. Its translation: CASSRGSFYEQYF. The gene calls are TRBV7-2 and TRBJ2-7; D call uncertain. V was cut by 5 bases and J by 3 bases, with 11 bases left in between. Germline V lookup: CDR1 SGHTA, CDR2 FQGNSA. The length of the CDR3 is 13 residues.

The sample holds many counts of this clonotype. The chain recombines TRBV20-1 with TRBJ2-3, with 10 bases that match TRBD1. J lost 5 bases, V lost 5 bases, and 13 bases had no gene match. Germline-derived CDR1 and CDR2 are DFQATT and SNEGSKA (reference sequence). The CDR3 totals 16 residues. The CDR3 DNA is TGCAGTGCTGGACGACAGGGGGCGGCTGTTGGAGATACGCAGTATTTT. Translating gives CSAGRQGAAVGDTQYF.

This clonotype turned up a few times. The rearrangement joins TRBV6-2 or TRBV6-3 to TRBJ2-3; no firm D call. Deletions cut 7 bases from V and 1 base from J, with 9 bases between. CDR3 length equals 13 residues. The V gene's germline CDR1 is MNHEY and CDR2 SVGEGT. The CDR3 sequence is CASITDGTDTQYF. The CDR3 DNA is TGTGCCAGCATCACTGATGGCACAGATACGCAGTATTTT.

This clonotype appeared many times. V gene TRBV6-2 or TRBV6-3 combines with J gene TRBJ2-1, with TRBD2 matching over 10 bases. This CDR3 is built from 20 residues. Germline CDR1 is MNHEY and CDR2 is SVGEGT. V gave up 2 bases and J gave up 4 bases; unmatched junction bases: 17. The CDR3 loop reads CASSYETGQGLAGAYNEQFF. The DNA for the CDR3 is TGTGCCAGCAGTTACGAGACAGGCCAGGGGCTAGCGGGAGCGTACAATGAGCAGTTCTTC.

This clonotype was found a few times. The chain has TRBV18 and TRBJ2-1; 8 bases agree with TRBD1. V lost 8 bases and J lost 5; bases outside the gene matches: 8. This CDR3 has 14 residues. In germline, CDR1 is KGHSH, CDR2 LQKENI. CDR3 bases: TGTGCCAGCACCCCGGGACAGGAGAACAATGAGCAGTTCTTC. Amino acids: CASTPGQENNEQFF.

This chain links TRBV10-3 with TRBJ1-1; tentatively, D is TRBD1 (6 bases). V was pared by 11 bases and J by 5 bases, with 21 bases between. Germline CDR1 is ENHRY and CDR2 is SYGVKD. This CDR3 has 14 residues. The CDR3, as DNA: TGTGCCCCCTCCCCCGAGGGGGTGATGACTGAAGCTTTCTTT. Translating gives CAPSPEGVMTEAFF.

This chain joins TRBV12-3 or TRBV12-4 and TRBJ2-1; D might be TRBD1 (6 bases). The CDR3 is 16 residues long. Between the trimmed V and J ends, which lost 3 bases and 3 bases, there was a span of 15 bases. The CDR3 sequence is CASSFLGDTYYNEQFF. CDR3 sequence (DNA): TGTGCCAGCAGTTTTTTGGGGGACACATACTACAATGAGCAGTTCTTC.

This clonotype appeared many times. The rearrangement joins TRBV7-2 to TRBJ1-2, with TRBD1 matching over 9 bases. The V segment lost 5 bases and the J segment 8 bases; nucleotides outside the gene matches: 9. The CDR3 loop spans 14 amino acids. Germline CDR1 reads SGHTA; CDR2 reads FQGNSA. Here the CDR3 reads CASSAYRGQKGYTF. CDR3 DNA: TGTGCCAGCAGCGCCTACAGGGGGCAAAAAGGCTACACCTTC.

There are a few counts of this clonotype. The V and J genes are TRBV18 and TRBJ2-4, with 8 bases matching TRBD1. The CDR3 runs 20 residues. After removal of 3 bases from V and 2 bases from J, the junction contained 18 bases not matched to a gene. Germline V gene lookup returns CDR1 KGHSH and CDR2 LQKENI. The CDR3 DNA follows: TGTGCCAGCTCACCGAGTACCGGGACAGGCGCAAGGGGGCCCAAAAACATTCAGTACTTC. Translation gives CASSPSTGTGARGPKNIQYF.

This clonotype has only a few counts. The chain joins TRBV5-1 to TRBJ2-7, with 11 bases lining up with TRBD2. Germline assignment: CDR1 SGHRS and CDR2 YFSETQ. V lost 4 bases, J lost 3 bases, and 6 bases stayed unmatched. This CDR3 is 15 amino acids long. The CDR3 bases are TGCGCCAGCAGCCCTCATACTAGCGGGAGCTACGAGCAGTACTTC. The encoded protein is CASSPHTSGSYEQYF.

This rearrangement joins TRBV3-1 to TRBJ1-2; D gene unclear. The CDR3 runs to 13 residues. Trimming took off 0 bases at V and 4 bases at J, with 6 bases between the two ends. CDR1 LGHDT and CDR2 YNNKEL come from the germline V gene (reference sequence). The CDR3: CASSQDFIYGYTF. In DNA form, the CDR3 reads TGTGCCAGCAGCCAAGATTTCATCTATGGCTACACCTTC.

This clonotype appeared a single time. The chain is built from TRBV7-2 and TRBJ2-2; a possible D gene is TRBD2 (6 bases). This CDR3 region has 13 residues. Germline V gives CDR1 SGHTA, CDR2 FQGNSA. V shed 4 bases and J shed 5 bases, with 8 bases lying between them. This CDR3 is CASSWDWTGELFF. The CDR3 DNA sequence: TGTGCCAGCAGCTGGGACTGGACCGGGGAGCTGTTTTTT. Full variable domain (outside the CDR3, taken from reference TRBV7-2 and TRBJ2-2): GAGVSQSPSNKVTEKGKDVELRCDPISGHTALYWYRQSLGQGLEFLIYFQGNSAPDKSGLPSDRFSAERTGGSVSTLTIQRTQQEDSAVYLCASSWDWTGELFFGEGSRLTVL.

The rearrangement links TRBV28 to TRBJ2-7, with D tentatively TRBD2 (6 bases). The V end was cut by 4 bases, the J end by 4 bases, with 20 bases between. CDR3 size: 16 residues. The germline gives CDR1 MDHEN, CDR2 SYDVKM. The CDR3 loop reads CASSSRGSPRGYEQYF. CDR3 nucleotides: TGTGCCAGCAGTTCAAGAGGGAGTCCCCGGGGGTACGAGCAGTACTTC.

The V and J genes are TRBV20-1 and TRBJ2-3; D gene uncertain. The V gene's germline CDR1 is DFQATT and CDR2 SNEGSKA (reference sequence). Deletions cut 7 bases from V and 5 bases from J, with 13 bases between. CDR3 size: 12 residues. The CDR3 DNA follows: TGCAGTGTGGTGCGTACTGAAGATACGCAGTATTTT. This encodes CSVVRTEDTQYF.

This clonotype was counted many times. The CDR3, as DNA: TGTGCCAGCAGTTCTTTTTACGAGCAGTACTTC. Protein: CASSSFYEQYF. The chain employs TRBV28 and TRBJ2-7; no firm D call. The ends were cut back, 4 bases at V and 4 bases at J, with 5 bases in the middle. Germline CDR1 and CDR2: MDHEN and SYDVKM. CDR3 length: 11 residues.

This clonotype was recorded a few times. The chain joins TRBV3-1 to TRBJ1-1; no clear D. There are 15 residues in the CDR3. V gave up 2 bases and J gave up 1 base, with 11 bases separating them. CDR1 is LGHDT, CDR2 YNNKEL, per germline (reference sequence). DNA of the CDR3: TGTGCCAGCAGCCAATACCGGCCCGGGAACACTGAAGCTTTCTTT. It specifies CASSQYRPGNTEAFF.

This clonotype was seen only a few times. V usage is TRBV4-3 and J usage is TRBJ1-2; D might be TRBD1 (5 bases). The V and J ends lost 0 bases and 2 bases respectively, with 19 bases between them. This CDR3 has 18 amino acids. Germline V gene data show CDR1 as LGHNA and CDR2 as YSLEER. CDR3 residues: CASSQESAQGGGNYGYTF. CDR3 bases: TGCGCCAGCAGCCAAGAGAGTGCGCAGGGTGGAGGGAACTATGGCTACACCTTC.

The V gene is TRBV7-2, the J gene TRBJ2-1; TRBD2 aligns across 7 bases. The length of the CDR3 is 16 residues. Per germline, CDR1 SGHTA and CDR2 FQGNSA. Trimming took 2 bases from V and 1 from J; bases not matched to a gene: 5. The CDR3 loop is CASSLIGGGSYNEQFF. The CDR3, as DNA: TGTGCCAGCAGCTTAATAGGCGGGGGATCCTACAATGAGCAGTTCTTC. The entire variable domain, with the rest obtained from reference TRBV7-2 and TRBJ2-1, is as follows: GAGVSQSPSNKVTEKGKDVELRCDPISGHTALYWYRQSLGQGLEFLIYFQGNSAPDKSGLPSDRFSAERTGGSVSTLTIQRTQQEDSAVYLCASSLIGGGSYNEQFFGPGTRLTVL.

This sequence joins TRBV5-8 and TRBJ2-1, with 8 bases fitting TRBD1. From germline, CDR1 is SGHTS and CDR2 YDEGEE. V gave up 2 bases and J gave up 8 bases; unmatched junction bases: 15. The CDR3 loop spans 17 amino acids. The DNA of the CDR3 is TGTGCCAGCAGCTTATACAGGACAGGGCCCATCCCGTATGAGCAGTTCTTC. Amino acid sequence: CASSLYRTGPIPYEQFF.